The clone carrying this T cell receptor (beta chain) was seen ten or more times. Its antigen is undetermined. The DNA ends 3 residues before the CDR3 does, and the rest of the CDR3 is filled in from the germline J gene. This sample was included in a study of T cell clonality in common variable immunodeficiency. Trimming pared 6 bases from V and 7 bases from J, leaving 19 bases between. The CDR3 contains 15 residues. Germline V gene lookup returns CDR1 MNHEY and CDR2 SVGEGT. The repertoire was sequenced with immunoSEQ multiplex PCR; TCRdb's copy has only in-frame clones and lacks some. In total the sample includes 40,000 to 65,000 clones, none of them seen once. Study outcomes and limitations: Reportedly, TCR beta sequences from common variable immunodeficiency showed fewer deletions and N-nucleotide insertions.

What was sequenced was peripheral blood mononuclear cells. The sequence came from a person aged 18-70 years in good health. The chain carries TRBV6-2 or TRBV6-3 and TRBJ1-5; no definite D call. Incomplete CDR3 DNA: TGTGCCAGCAGCATCTTGCCCGGTACTACACAGCCC. It encodes CASSILPGTTQP. In full, the CDR3 reads CASSILPGTTQPQHF.